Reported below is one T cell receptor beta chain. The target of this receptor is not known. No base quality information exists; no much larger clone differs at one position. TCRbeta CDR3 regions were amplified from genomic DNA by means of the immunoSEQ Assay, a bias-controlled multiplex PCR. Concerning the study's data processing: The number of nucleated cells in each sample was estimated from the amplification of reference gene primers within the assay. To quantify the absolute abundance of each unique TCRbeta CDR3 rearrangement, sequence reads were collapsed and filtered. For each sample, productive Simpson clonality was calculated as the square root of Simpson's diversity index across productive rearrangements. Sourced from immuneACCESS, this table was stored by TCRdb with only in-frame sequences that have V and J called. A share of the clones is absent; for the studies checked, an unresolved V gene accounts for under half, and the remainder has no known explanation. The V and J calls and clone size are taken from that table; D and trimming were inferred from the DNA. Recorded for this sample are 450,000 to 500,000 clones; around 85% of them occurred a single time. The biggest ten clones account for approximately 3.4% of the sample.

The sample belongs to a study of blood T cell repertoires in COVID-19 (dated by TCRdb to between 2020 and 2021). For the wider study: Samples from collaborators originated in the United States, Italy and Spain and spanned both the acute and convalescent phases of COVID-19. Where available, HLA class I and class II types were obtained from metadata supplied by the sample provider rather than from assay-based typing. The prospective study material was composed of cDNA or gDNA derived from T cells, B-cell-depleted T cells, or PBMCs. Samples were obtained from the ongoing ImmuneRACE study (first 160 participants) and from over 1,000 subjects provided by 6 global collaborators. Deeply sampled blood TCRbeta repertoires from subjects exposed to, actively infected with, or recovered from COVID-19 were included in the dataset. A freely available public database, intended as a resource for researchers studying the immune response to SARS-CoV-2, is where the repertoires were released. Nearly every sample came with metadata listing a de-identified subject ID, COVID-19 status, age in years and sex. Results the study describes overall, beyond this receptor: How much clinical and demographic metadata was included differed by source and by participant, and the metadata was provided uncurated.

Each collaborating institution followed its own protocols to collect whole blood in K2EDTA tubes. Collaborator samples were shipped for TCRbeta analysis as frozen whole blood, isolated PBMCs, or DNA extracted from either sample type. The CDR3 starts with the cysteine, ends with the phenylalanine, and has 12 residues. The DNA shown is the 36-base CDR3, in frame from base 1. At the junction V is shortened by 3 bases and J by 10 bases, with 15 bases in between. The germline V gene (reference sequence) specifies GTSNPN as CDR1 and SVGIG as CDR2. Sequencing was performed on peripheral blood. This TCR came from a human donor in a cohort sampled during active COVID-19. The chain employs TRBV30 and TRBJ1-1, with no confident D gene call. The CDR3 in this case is CAWSLDGKGAFF. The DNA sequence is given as TGTGCCTGGAGCCTAGACGGGAAAGGAGCTTTCTTT.